This record concerns one TCR beta chain sequence. The antigen remains unidentified. The data stem from a study of early T cells in non-severe SARS-CoV-2 infection. About the study: Chains were unpaired, as sequencing was done on bulk RNA from unsorted whole blood. Whole-study results and caveats: Sequences matched to VDJdb favored anti-spike CD8 responses, while private and CD4 specificities were missed.

TCRdb fed the 5' RACE reads into MiXCR, producing one record per CDR3 protein. The sample has some 80,000 distinct CDR3 sequences; 9% to 15% are singletons. Trimming cost V 0 bases and J 3 bases, with 15 bases left between them. This CDR3 contains 16 residues. Germline CDR1 and CDR2: LGHNA and YSLEER. The chain links TRBV4-3 to TRBJ2-7; D uncertain. This clonotype was sampled from an adult who was a healthcare worker with PCR-confirmed SARS-CoV-2 infection or an uninfected control (not recorded which). The donor label of this sample is uncertain. This specimen consisted of whole blood, obtained at baseline. CDR3 nucleotide sequence: TGCGCCAGCAGCCAAGATTATACGGAGTTGGGCTACGAGCAGTACTTC. Amino acids: CASSQDYTELGYEQYF.